These T cell receptor beta chains were read from a single sample in a study of blood T cell repertoires in COVID-19. TCRdb's table, derived via immunoSEQ multiplex PCR, lists solely in-frame clones and lacks some. The sample consists of about 240,000 clones, approximately 83% of them appearing once. Sequenced material: PBMCs or T cells enriched from blood (not recorded which). The receptors here all came from a woman in her thirties or forties who had been exposed to COVID-19. Each CDR3 is given with its conserved first and last residue. The order of the fields is V gene, D gene, J gene, clone size, CDR3 protein, CDR3 DNA. A D gene is named only where the DNA matches it firmly. Some rows mark clone size as missing; the rest say once, few, many or name a class of expanded clone.

TRBV5-4	-	TRBJ2-5	once	CASSLGGVQETQYF	TGTGCCAGCAGCTTGGGGGGGGTCCAAGAGACCCAGTACTTC
TRBV5-1	TRBD1	TRBJ1-6	-	CASSRLTGEDNSPLHF	TGCGCCAGCAGCAGATTAACAGGGGAGGATAATTCACCCCTCCACTTT
TRBV6-1	TRBD2	TRBJ2-1	-	CASSEEGGGANEQFF	TGTGCCAGCAGTGAAGAGGGCGGGGGGGCCAATGAGCAGTTCTTC
TRBV5-4	TRBD2	TRBJ2-3	-	CASSLGTSGGGRRDTQYF	TGTGCCAGCAGCTTGGGGACTAGCGGGGGGGGACGGAGAGATACGCAGTATTTT
TRBV4-1	TRBD1	TRBJ2-1	-	CASSQAGTGSYNEQFF	TGCGCCAGCAGCCAAGCCGGGACAGGGTCCTACAATGAGCAGTTCTTC
TRBV5-1	-	TRBJ1-1	once	CASSLGGQNTEAFF	TGCGCCAGCAGCTTGGGAGGTCAGAACACTGAAGCTTTCTTT
TRBV27	TRBD1	TRBJ1-1	-	CASTLTGGLDTEAFF	TGTGCCAGCACCCTAACAGGGGGGTTGGACACTGAAGCTTTCTTT
TRBV13	-	TRBJ2-1	-	CASSWENEQFF	TGTGCCAGCAGCTGGGAGAATGAGCAGTTCTTC
TRBV6-2/TRBV6-3	-	TRBJ1-5	-	CASSPYRLGNQPQHF	TGTGCCAGCAGTCCATACAGGTTGGGCAATCAGCCCCAGCATTTT
TRBV5-1	-	TRBJ2-3	-	CASSPNAASSTDTQYF	TGCGCCAGCAGCCCCAATGCCGCGTCTAGCACAGATACGCAGTATTTT
TRBV29-1	-	TRBJ1-2	-	CSVVVRNYGYTF	TGCAGCGTTGTCGTACGGAACTATGGCTACACCTTC
TRBV3-1/TRBV3-2	TRBD1	TRBJ1-5	-	CASSLGTGGNQPQHF	TGTGCCAGCAGCCTGGGGACAGGGGGCAATCAGCCCCAGCATTTT
TRBV25-1	-	TRBJ1-4	-	CASSAVTGGGEKLFF	TGTGCCAGCAGTGCCGTGACAGGAGGAGGAGAAAAACTGTTTTTT
TRBV3-1/TRBV3-2	-	TRBJ1-1	few	CASSQDWGTGGAFF	TGTGCCAGCAGCCAAGATTGGGGAACAGGAGGGGCTTTCTTT
TRBV6-1	TRBD1	TRBJ1-1	-	CASSDTQGLTEAFF	TGTGCCAGCAGTGATACACAGGGGTTGACTGAAGCTTTCTTT
TRBV6-5	-	TRBJ1-5	-	CASTQWGGGNQPQHF	TGTGCCAGCACCCAGTGGGGGGGAGGGAATCAGCCCCAGCATTTT
TRBV9	TRBD1	TRBJ1-3	-	CASSALGQLSGNTIYF	TGTGCCAGCAGCGCTTTGGGACAGCTCTCTGGAAACACCATATATTTT
TRBV28	-	TRBJ2-2	-	CASRTGNTGELFF	TGTGCCAGCAGGACAGGAAACACCGGGGAGCTGTTTTTT
TRBV7-9	-	TRBJ1-1	-	CASSRTQNTEAFF	TGTGCCAGCAGCCGGACACAGAACACTGAAGCTTTCTTT
TRBV10-2	TRBD2	TRBJ2-1	-	CASSVLAVHPYNEQFF	TGCGCCAGCAGTGTTCTAGCGGTCCACCCCTACAATGAGCAGTTCTTC
TRBV7-3	TRBD1	TRBJ1-6	-	CASRWDRFSPLHF	TGTGCCAGCAGATGGGACAGATTTTCACCCCTCCACTTT
TRBV5-1	-	TRBJ2-3	few	CASGSGTKSTDTQYF	TGCGCCAGCGGCTCGGGGACAAAGAGCACAGATACGCAGTATTTT
TRBV6-5	TRBD1	TRBJ1-4	-	CASSSGQGMSHEKLFF	TGTGCCAGCAGTTCCGGACAGGGCATGTCCCATGAAAAACTGTTTTTT
TRBV27	-	TRBJ1-1	-	CASSLSSQARGTEAFF	TGTGCCAGCAGTTTATCGAGCCAGGCAAGGGGAACTGAAGCTTTCTTT
TRBV2	-	TRBJ2-5	many	CATKGLAETQYF	TGTGCCACAAAGGGGCTTGCAGAGACCCAGTACTTC